This T cell receptor beta chain was captured in a study of blood T cell repertoires in COVID-19. The CDR3 is 16 residues long. Germline V CDR1 and CDR2: MGHRA, YSYEKL. Trimming took 1 base from V and 2 from J; bases not matched to a gene: 2. Assay used: immunoSEQ multiplex PCR; TCRdb lists only in-frame clones, some missing. This sample carries some 290,000 clones, around 90% of them seen once, and the ten largest clones take roughly 1%. The origin of this receptor is a woman aged 35 to 49 with COVID-19, enrolled during active disease. The gene calls are TRBV4-1 and TRBJ2-2; 9 bases align to TRBD2. The sequenced material came from peripheral blood. The CDR3 sequence: CASSQGGRVNTGELFF. DNA of the CDR3: TGCGCCAGCAGCCAAGGCGGGAGGGTTAACACCGGGGAGCTGTTTTTT.